One sample yielded the 32 T cell receptor beta chains listed below, sequenced in a study of Ad26.COV2.S vaccination and SARS-CoV-2 variants. Only in-frame clones appear in the TCRdb table, and some are missing; sequencing was by immunoSEQ multiplex PCR. The sample holds some 39,000 clones; approximately 80% are singletons and the top ten take more than 45%. The material sequenced was peripheral blood, taken after recovery from COVID-19. The receptors were gathered from a human donor who had recovered from COVID-19.

The CDR3 region has the DNA TGTGCCAGCGGGTCGGGTCACACAGATACGCAGTATTTT. It is translated as CASGSGHTDTQYF. The J gene is TRBJ2-3, the V gene TRBV6-4; no definite D call. V was cut by 8 bases and J by 2 bases, with 11 bases left in between. The germline gives CDR1 MRHNA, CDR2 SNTAGT. The CDR3 loop spans 13 amino acids.

The chain has TRBV4-1 and TRBJ2-5, with D possibly TRBD2 on 5 matching bases. The CDR3 extends over 14 amino acids. V was shortened by 0 bases and J by 3 bases, with 8 bases between the two germline ends. From germline, CDR1 is MGHRA and CDR2 YSYEKL. CDR3 in amino acids: CASSQDGSEETQYF. The DNA for the CDR3 is TGCGCCAGCAGCCAAGATGGTAGCGAAGAGACCCAGTACTTC.

The chain combines TRBV14 with TRBJ2-3; D may be TRBD2 (6 bases). Germline lookup yields CDR1 SGHDN and CDR2 FVKESK. The V end lost 4 bases, the J end lost 0 bases, and 14 bases lay between the germline ends. The CDR3 spans 16 residues. CDR3: CASSPPQAGSTDTQYF. CDR3 DNA: TGTGCCAGCAGCCCGCCACAGGCGGGGAGCACAGATACGCAGTATTTT.

This clone was counted once. DNA for the CDR3: TGTGCCAGCAGCCAAGGGGGGGGGCTCGGTGGCTACACCTTC. Translation gives CASSQGGGLGGYTF. V gene TRBV3-1 (or the pseudogene TRBV3-2) combines with J gene TRBJ1-2; a weak D match, TRBD1 (6 bases). This CDR3 region has 14 residues. Germline V CDR1 and CDR2: LGHDT, YNNKEL (reference sequence). The V and J ends lost 1 base and 7 bases respectively, with 13 bases between them.

The chain couples TRBV6-6 to TRBJ1-2, with a possible D match to TRBD1 (6 bases). This CDR3 contains 16 residues. Germline-derived CDR1 and CDR2 are MNHNY and SVGAGI (reference sequence). Between the trimmed V and J ends, which lost 6 bases and 3 bases, there was a span of 20 bases. CDR3 sequence (DNA): TGTGCCAGCAGCTTATCGACCAGGGGAAAAGACTATGGCTACACCTTC. Amino acid sequence: CASSLSTRGKDYGYTF.

The rearrangement links TRBV24-1 to TRBJ2-3; 8 nucleotides agree with TRBD2. CDR1 KGHDR and CDR2 SFDVKD come from the germline V gene. Germline trimming cut 3 bases from V and 6 bases from J; bases unmatched to any gene: 7. CDR3 length equals 15 residues. The CDR3 nucleotides are TGTGCCACCAGTGATATGTCGGGAGGGCCGGATACGCAGTATTTT. Its translation is CATSDMSGGPDTQYF.

This sequence joins TRBV27 and TRBJ2-1; 14 nucleotides match TRBD2. Unmatched junction bases numbered 5, after V lost 6 bases and J lost 7 bases. This CDR3 contains 15 residues. Germline assignment: CDR1 MNHEY and CDR2 SMNVEV (reference sequence). CDR3 residues: CASRGTSGRRNEQFF. The CDR3 DNA reads as TGTGCCAGCAGGGGGACTAGCGGGAGAAGGAATGAGCAGTTCTTC.

This chain connects TRBV13 to TRBJ2-5; 8 bases fit TRBD1. This CDR3 has 16 residues. Germline values: CDR1 PRHDT, CDR2 FYEKMQ (reference sequence). After removal of 3 bases from V and 5 bases from J, the junction contained 11 bases not matched to a gene. The chain's CDR3 is CASSFLRQGSRETQYF. In nucleotides, the CDR3 is TGTGCCAGCAGCTTCCTTCGACAGGGGTCAAGGGAGACCCAGTACTTC.

The V and J genes are TRBV19 and TRBJ2-1; the D gene is possibly TRBD2 (5 bases). V shed 5 bases and J shed 6 bases, with 17 bases lying between them. CDR1 is LNHDA, CDR2 SQIVND, per germline (reference sequence). The CDR3 covers 15 residues. CDR3: CASSPAGVRGNEQFF. CDR3 DNA sequence: TGTGCCAGTAGTCCCGCTGGGGTTCGGGGCAATGAGCAGTTCTTC. Combining the CDR3 with reference TRBV19 and TRBJ2-1 gives the whole variable domain DGGITQSPKYLFRKEGQNVTLSCEQNLNHDAMYWYRQDPGQGLRLIYYSQIVNDFQKGDIAEGYSVSREKKESFPLTVTSAQKNPTAFYLCASSPAGVRGNEQFFGPGTRLTVL.

The V call is TRBV19, the J call TRBJ1-5; a weak D match, TRBD1 (6 bases). Germline V gene sequence: CDR1 LNHDA, CDR2 SQIVND (reference sequence). Between the trimmed V and J ends, which lost 7 bases and 2 bases, there was a span of 21 bases. This CDR3 is 17 amino acids long. The CDR3 sequence is CASMASNSGVRNQPQHF. The CDR3 coding sequence is TGTGCCAGTATGGCCTCTAACTCAGGGGTACGCAATCAGCCCCAGCATTTT.

The CDR3 DNA reads as TGTGCCAGCAGCCGCGTTGGCAGTGGGACCCAGCATTTT. Residues: CASSRVGSGTQHF. The genes are TRBV5-5 and TRBJ1-5; no clear D gene. Germline V gene sequence: CDR1 SGHKS, CDR2 YYEKEE (reference sequence). This CDR3 spans 13 amino acids. Trimming pared 4 bases from V and 11 bases from J, leaving 16 bases between.

The V gene is TRBV6-5, the J gene TRBJ2-3; TRBD2 might be the D (6 bases). The CDR3 covers 14 residues. The V end lost 6 bases, the J end lost 2 bases, and 12 bases lay between the germline ends. Germline loops: CDR1 MNHEY, CDR2 SVGAGI. The CDR3 loop is CASRWGELTDTQYF. CDR3 coding DNA: TGTGCCAGCAGGTGGGGGGAGCTCACAGATACGCAGTATTTT.

The V gene is TRBV4-1, the J gene TRBJ2-7, with 9 bases that match TRBD2. J gave up 3 bases and V 1 base, and 7 bases lay outside the gene matches. The CDR3 is made up of 16 amino acids. Germline assignment: CDR1 MGHRA and CDR2 YSYEKL. CDR3 residues: CASSQGGLATNYEQYF. Here the CDR3 DNA reads TGCGCCAGCAGCCAAGGGGGACTAGCCACGAACTACGAGCAGTACTTC.

The chain links TRBV5-5 to TRBJ2-5; 7 nucleotides agree with TRBD1. The CDR3 spans 14 residues. Germline V CDR1 and CDR2: SGHKS, YYEKEE (reference sequence). V shed 4 bases and J 5 bases; nucleotides not matched to a gene: 8. The CDR3 sequence is CASSRTTGRETQYF. The CDR3 DNA reads as TGTGCCAGCAGCCGCACGACAGGGCGGGAGACCCAGTACTTC. The full variable domain, completed using reference TRBV5-5 and TRBJ2-5, is DAGVTQSPTHLIKTRGQQVTLRCSPISGHKSVSWYQQVLGQGPQFIFQYYEKEERGRGNFPDRFSARQFPNYSSELNVNALLLGDSALYLCASSRTTGRETQYFGPGTRLLVL.

Only a few counts were recorded for this clone. The chain employs TRBV5-1 and TRBJ1-4; D is uncertain. Trimming removed 5 bases at V and 7 bases at J, with 24 bases between. The V gene's germline CDR1 is SGHRS and CDR2 YFSETQ. There are 17 residues in the CDR3. The CDR3 reads CASSLAPSSTYGEKLFF. As DNA, the CDR3 is TGCGCCAGCAGTCTCGCCCCCTCCAGTACCTATGGTGAAAAACTGTTTTTT.

This clone was recorded only once. Other nucleotide sequences in the sample specify the same CDR3. This chain uses TRBV6-2 or TRBV6-3 with TRBJ2-7, with 9 bases aligning to TRBD1. There are 16 residues in the CDR3. Germline CDR1 MNHEY, CDR2 SVGEGT. The CDR3 loop reads CASSYDLRTGAYEQYV. The DNA of the CDR3 is TGCGCCAGCAGTTATGATCTCAGGACAGGGGCCTACGAGCAGTACGTC.

This clone was recorded once. The chain joins TRBV18 to TRBJ1-4; D may be TRBD1 (6 bases). Germline V gene data show CDR1 as KGHSH and CDR2 as LQKENI. Deletions cut 3 bases from V and 8 bases from J, with 19 bases between. The CDR3 length is 16 residues. The CDR3 loop is CASSPGTHSGGEKLFF. The CDR3 DNA is TGTGCCAGCTCACCCGGGACACACTCGGGCGGGGAAAAACTGTTTTTT. The full variable domain, in which reference TRBV18 and TRBJ1-4 provide the parts outside the CDR3, is NAGVMQNPRHLVRRRGQEARLRCSPMKGHSHVYWYRQLPEEGLKFMVYLQKENIIDESGMPKERFSAEFPKEGPSILRIQQVVRGDSAAYFCASSPGTHSGGEKLFFGSGTQLSVL.

Only a few counts were recorded for this clone. V gene TRBV2 combines with J gene TRBJ2-7, with D possibly being TRBD2 (5 bases). The V gene's germline CDR1 is SNHLY and CDR2 FYNNEI. V lost 8 bases to trimming and J lost 0 bases, with 11 bases between them. The CDR3 sequence is 13 residues long. Here the CDR3 reads CASVSGASYEQYF. The DNA for the CDR3 is TGTGCCAGCGTCAGCGGAGCCTCCTACGAGCAGTACTTC.

The table lists this clone with a count of one. The rearrangement uses TRBV5-1 and TRBJ2-5; D is possibly TRBD1 or TRBD2 (5 bases each). Germline CDR1 is SGHRS and CDR2 is YFSETQ. This CDR3 has 16 amino acids. Trimming left V 6 bases short and J 2 bases short, with 20 bases between. The CDR3 sequence is CASILIPGPQQETQYF. The CDR3, as DNA: TGCGCCAGCATCCTCATCCCGGGACCCCAACAAGAGACCCAGTACTTC.

V gene TRBV12-3 or TRBV12-4 combines with J gene TRBJ1-2; D perhaps matches TRBD1 (6 bases). There are 13 residues in the CDR3. V was clipped by 5 bases and J by 4 bases, with 11 bases between them. The CDR3 coding sequence is TGTGCCAGCAGTCCCAGGGGAGGCTATGGCTACACCTTC. Encoded protein: CASSPRGGYGYTF.

The chain has TRBV18 and TRBJ2-7, with unresolved D. The CDR3 covers 13 residues. V lost 3 bases to trimming and J lost 1 base, with 7 bases between them. Germline CDR1 and CDR2: KGHSH and LQKENI. The CDR3: CASSPNLSYEQYF. Written as DNA, the CDR3 is TGTGCCAGCTCACCGAACCTTTCCTACGAGCAGTACTTC.

V and J are TRBV20-1 and TRBJ1-2; D remains ambiguous. The CDR3 sequence is 10 residues long. CDR1 DFQATT and CDR2 SNEGSKA come from the germline V gene (reference sequence). V lost 3 bases and J 8 bases, leaving 7 bases between the germline ends. This CDR3 is CSASDAGYTF. Written as DNA, the CDR3 is TGCAGTGCTAGTGATGCGGGCTACACCTTC.

The chain is built from TRBV10-3 and TRBJ2-5; weak D call: TRBD2 (5 bases). V was clipped by 4 bases and J by 7 bases, with 7 bases between them. Germline V gene data show CDR1 as ENHRY and CDR2 as SYGVKD. The CDR3 covers 11 residues. The CDR3 DNA sequence: TGTGCCATCAGTGGCCGGGGGACCCAGTACTTC. Protein: CAISGRGTQYF.

V usage is TRBV25-1 and J usage is TRBJ2-5; D is unclear. Germline assignment: CDR1 MGHDK and CDR2 SYGVNS. V was trimmed by 7 bases and J by 3 bases, leaving 12 bases between them. The CDR3 has 13 residues. The CDR3: CASTSGNKETQYF. The CDR3 region has the DNA TGTGCCAGCACCTCGGGCAACAAAGAGACCCAGTACTTC.

V and J are TRBV7-8 and TRBJ1-1; D possibly corresponds to TRBD1 (6 bases). V was trimmed by 1 base and J by 5 bases, leaving 8 bases between them. This CDR3 contains 13 residues. Germline V gene lookup returns CDR1 SGHVS and CDR2 FQNEAQ. This CDR3 is CASSLGGGTEAFF. DNA of the CDR3: TGTGCCAGCAGCTTAGGAGGGGGGACTGAAGCTTTCTTT.

The gene calls are TRBV10-2 and TRBJ2-2; unclear D gene. Germline V CDR1 and CDR2: WSHSY, SAAADI. The germline V and J ends were trimmed by 7 bases and 1 base, with 10 bases remaining between them. The CDR3 runs 14 residues. The CDR3 bases are TGCGCCAGCACACTCCAGGTGAACACCGGGGAGCTGTTTTTT. This translates into CASTLQVNTGELFF.

The CDR3 nucleotides are TGCGCCAGCCTAGTCCCGACGAACACCGGGGAGCTGTTTTTT. Amino acids: CASLVPTNTGELFF. The J gene is TRBJ2-2, the V gene TRBV10-2, with D unresolved. Trimming removed 8 bases from V and 0 bases from J, with 10 bases in between. Germline assignment: CDR1 WSHSY and CDR2 SAAADI. This CDR3 spans 14 amino acids.

This rearrangement joins TRBV3-1 (or the pseudogene TRBV3-2) to TRBJ1-3; D gene unclear. Germline values: CDR1 LGHDT, CDR2 YNNKEL (reference sequence). The CDR3 is 15 residues long. V was cut by 4 bases and J by 4 bases, with 14 bases left in between. Here the CDR3 reads CASSPGNLGGNTIYF. CDR3 in DNA: TGTGCCAGCAGCCCAGGAAACCTAGGGGGAAACACCATATATTTT.

The rearrangement joins TRBV5-1 to TRBJ2-2; possible D gene TRBD2, 6 bases. The CDR3 consists of 15 residues. Germline V gene lookup returns CDR1 SGHRS and CDR2 YFSETQ. Trimming pared 0 bases from V and 4 bases from J, leaving 10 bases between. The CDR3 region is CASSLVLGGTGELFF. The DNA for the CDR3 is TGCGCCAGCAGCTTGGTTCTGGGGGGCACCGGGGAGCTGTTTTTT. The full variable domain, completed using reference TRBV5-1 and TRBJ2-2, is KAGVTQTPRYLIKTRGQQVTLSCSPISGHRSVSWYQQTPGQGLQFLFEYFSETQRNKGNFPGRFSGRQFSNSRSEMNVSTLELGDSALYLCASSLVLGGTGELFFGEGSRLTVL.

V gene TRBV7-2 combines with J gene TRBJ1-5; D perhaps matches TRBD1 (6 bases). The V end was cut by 6 bases, the J end by 6 bases, with 12 bases between. This CDR3 contains 13 residues. Germline V CDR1 and CDR2: SGHTA, FQGNSA. The CDR3 nucleotides are TGTGCCAGCAGTGTGGGGGGCAGTCAGCCCCAGCATTTT. Its protein product is CASSVGGSQPQHF.

This clone was seen only once. The chain carries TRBV10-3 and TRBJ2-3; the match to TRBD1 covers 11 bases. J gave up 3 bases and V 8 bases, and 1 base lay outside the gene matches. The germline CDR1 and CDR2 sequences are ENHRY and SYGVKD. The CDR3 is made up of 13 amino acids. CDR3 coding DNA: TGTGCCATCGGGACAGGGGGAACAGATACGCAGTATTTT. This sequence encodes CAIGTGGTDTQYF.

The V and J genes are TRBV27 and TRBJ2-1; possible D gene TRBD1, 5 bases. Germline V gene lookup returns CDR1 MNHEY and CDR2 SMNVEV (reference sequence). CDR3 length: 15 residues. Trimming removed 6 bases at V and 8 bases at J, with 20 bases between. The CDR3 spells CASRPLARLGDEQFF. As DNA, the CDR3 is TGTGCCAGCAGACCACTGGCCAGGTTAGGGGATGAGCAGTTCTTC.